This is a list of T cell receptor beta chains from one sample in a study of blood T cells in healthy people across ages. TCRdb analysed the 5' RACE reads with MiXCR anew, one entry per CDR3 protein. The sample yields some 700,000 distinct CDR3 sequences, roughly 20% seen once. The material sequenced was blood. These receptors all come from a man between 70 and 80 years old in good health. The CDR3 runs from the conserved cysteine through the conserved F or W. The order of the fields is CDR3 protein, CDR3 DNA, D gene, J gene, V gene, clone size. A D gene is named only where the DNA matches it firmly. Not every row has a clone size; where given, it reads once, few, many or a size class.

CASSIVYQETQYF TGTGCCAGTAGTATCGTTTACCAAGAGACCCAGTACTTC . TRBJ2-5 TRBV19 .
CATPTNPNGLAGRETQYF TGTGCCACTCCGACCAACCCTAACGGACTAGCGGGAAGGGAGACCCAGTACTTC TRBD2 TRBJ2-5 TRBV6-1 .
CASSLGGGRYGNTIYF TGTGCCAGCAGCTTGGGAGGGGGCCGATATGGAAACACCATATATTTT TRBD1 TRBJ1-3 TRBV11-2 few
CASSLQAGGYNEQFF TGCGCCAGCAGCTTGCAAGCGGGGGGATACAATGAGCAGTTCTTC TRBD2 TRBJ2-1 TRBV5-1 .
CATSDPGDPSTDTQYF TGTGCCACCAGTGATCCAGGGGACCCTAGCACAGATACGCAGTATTTT . TRBJ2-3 TRBV24-1 few
CSGGTPNTEAFF TGCAGCGGAGGGACACCGAACACTGAAGCTTTCTTT . TRBJ1-1 TRBV29-1 .
CARRQIQETQYF TGTGCCAGAAGACAGATCCAAGAGACCCAGTACTTC . TRBJ2-5 TRBV2 few
CASSSRTSSETQYF TGTGCCAGCAGCTCCCGGACTAGCAGTGAGACCCAGTACTTC TRBD2 TRBJ2-5 TRBV13 few
CSASLRGGRWNEQFF TGCAGTGCTAGTCTGCGGGGGGGTAGGTGGAATGAGCAGTTCTTC TRBD2 TRBJ2-1 TRBV20-1 .
CASGPTGRPFEKLFF TGTGCCAGCGGCCCGACAGGCCGTCCTTTTGAAAAACTGTTTTTT . TRBJ1-4 TRBV12-3/TRBV12-4 .
CASSFGRAGGSSDTQYF TGCGCCAGCAGCTTCGGGCGGGCAGGGGGTTCCTCCGATACGCAGTATTTT TRBD1 TRBJ2-3 TRBV5-1 .
CASSYLLADIYNEQFF TGTGCCAGCAGTTATCTCCTAGCAGATATCTACAATGAGCAGTTCTTC . TRBJ2-1 TRBV28 .
CASSLVGGTDTQYF TGTGCCAGCAGTTTAGTAGGGGGCACAGATACGCAGTATTTT . TRBJ2-3 TRBV7-2 many
CASSVTSNTEAFF TGTGCCAGCAGCGTAACGTCGAACACTGAAGCTTTCTTT . TRBJ1-1 TRBV9 .
CSVEDLGAGETQYF TGCAGCGTTGAAGATCTGGGGGCCGGGGAGACCCAGTACTTC . TRBJ2-5 TRBV29-1 few
CASSISRGGGQTDTQYF TGTGCCAGTAGTATTTCCCGTGGCGGGGGGCAAACAGATACGCAGTATTTT TRBD2 TRBJ2-3 TRBV19 few
CASRLAGGYTGELFF TGTGCCAGCAGATTAGCGGGAGGGTACACCGGGGAGCTGTTTTTT TRBD2 TRBJ2-2 TRBV12-3/TRBV12-4 .
CASSYSGTGGNTGELFF TGTGCCAGCAGTTACTCGGGGACAGGGGGCAACACCGGGGAGCTGTTTTTT TRBD1 TRBJ2-2 TRBV6-6 .
CASRETGTGQHNEQFF TGTGCCAGCAGGGAAACCGGGACGGGGCAACACAATGAGCAGTTCTTC . TRBJ2-1 TRBV9 once
CASSLNRGHTEAFF TGTGCCAGCAGCTTAAATCGGGGACACACTGAAGCTTTCTTT . TRBJ1-1 TRBV11-1 .
CASSLGTILAKNIQYF TGCGCCAGCAGCTTGGGGACAATTCTAGCCAAAAACATTCAGTACTTC . TRBJ2-4 TRBV5-1 .